These 7 T cell receptor beta chains originate from one sample sequenced in a study of PD-1 blockade in mismatch repair-deficient tumors. Method: immunoSEQ multiplex PCR; TCRdb's copy keeps in-frame clones and lacks some. The sample consists of approximately 63,000 clones, approximately 88% of them appearing once. The sequencing here drew on peripheral blood, taken 52 weeks after starting pembrolizumab. Source of these receptors: an adult with mismatch repair-deficient cancer.

The chain recombines TRBV27 with TRBJ2-1, with TRBD2 as a possible D gene (5 bases). This CDR3 comprises 15 residues. The germline gives CDR1 MNHEY, CDR2 SMNVEV (reference sequence). Trimming shortened V by 3 bases and J by 8 bases, and 17 bases separated the two germline ends. The chain's CDR3 is CASSFGLAPIYEQFF. The CDR3 DNA follows: TGTGCCAGCAGTTTCGGGCTAGCCCCCATTTATGAGCAGTTCTTC.

The rearrangement links TRBV9 to TRBJ1-4; 9 bases align to TRBD1. The CDR3 consists of 14 residues. Germline values: CDR1 SGDLS, CDR2 YYNGEE. Losses at the gene ends were 3 bases for V and 6 bases for J; bases not matched to a gene: 3. This chain's CDR3 is CASSAGTGYEKLFF. The CDR3 DNA is TGTGCCAGCAGCGCCGGGACAGGGTATGAAAAACTGTTTTTT.

The rearrangement joins TRBV7-6 to TRBJ1-2; no reliable D call. Germline V gene sequence: CDR1 SGHVS, CDR2 FNYEAQ. This CDR3 has 12 residues. The germline V and J ends were trimmed by 0 bases and 7 bases, with 6 bases remaining between them. CDR3 protein: CASSLAGFGYTF. The CDR3 DNA is TGTGCCAGCAGCTTAGCAGGATTTGGCTACACCTTC.

The chain combines TRBV19 with TRBJ2-7; 7 nucleotides agree with TRBD2. V shed 2 bases and J 2 bases; nucleotides not matched to a gene: 6. This CDR3 is 15 amino acids long. CDR1 is LNHDA and CDR2 is SQIVND in the germline V gene (reference sequence). The CDR3 nucleotides read TGTGCCAGTAGTATACGCGGGAGCGGGACCTACGAGCAGTACTTC. It translates to CASSIRGSGTYEQYF.

The chain combines TRBV30 with TRBJ2-5; 13 nucleotides match TRBD2. This CDR3 region has 16 residues. V lost 0 bases to trimming and J lost 4 bases; unmatched junction nucleotides: 5. Germline CDR1 and CDR2: GTSNPN and SVGIG (reference sequence). The CDR3: CAWSVWTSGSRETQYF. DNA of the CDR3: TGTGCCTGGAGTGTATGGACTAGCGGGAGTAGAGAGACCCAGTACTTC.

The rearrangement joins TRBV16 to TRBJ1-5; tentatively, D is TRBD1 (6 bases). This CDR3 is built from 14 residues. The germline V and J ends were trimmed by 2 bases and 6 bases, with 11 bases remaining between them. Germline V CDR1 and CDR2: KGHSY, FQNENV. CDR3 loop: CASSQGRGVQPQHF. CDR3 nucleotide sequence: TGTGCCAGCAGCCAAGGCAGGGGCGTTCAGCCCCAGCATTTT.

The rearrangement joins TRBV27 to TRBJ2-7; 10 nucleotides align to TRBD2. This CDR3 has 15 amino acids. Germline V gives CDR1 MNHEY, CDR2 SMNVEV (reference sequence). Germline trimming cut 5 bases from V and 2 bases from J; bases unmatched to any gene: 6. The CDR3 DNA follows: TGTGCCAGCAGTCTAGCGGGAGTAAGTGCCTACGAGCAGTACTTC. It yields the protein CASSLAGVSAYEQYF.